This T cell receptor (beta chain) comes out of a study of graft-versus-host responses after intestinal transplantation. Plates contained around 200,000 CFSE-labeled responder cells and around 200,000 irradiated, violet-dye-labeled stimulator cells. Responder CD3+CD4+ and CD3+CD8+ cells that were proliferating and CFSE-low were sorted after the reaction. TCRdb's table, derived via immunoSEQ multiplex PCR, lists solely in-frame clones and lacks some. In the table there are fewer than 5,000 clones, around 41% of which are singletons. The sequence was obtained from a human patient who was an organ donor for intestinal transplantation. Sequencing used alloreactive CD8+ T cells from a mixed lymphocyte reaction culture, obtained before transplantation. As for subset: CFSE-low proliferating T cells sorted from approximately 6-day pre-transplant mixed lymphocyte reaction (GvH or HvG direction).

The CDR3 loop reads CSVAGAYEQFF. The CDR3 DNA is TGCAGCGTTGCGGGAGCCTATGAGCAGTTCTTC. The rearrangement links TRBV29-1 to TRBJ2-1; D possibly corresponds to TRBD2 (6 bases). V lost 4 bases, J lost 8 bases, and 9 bases lay in between. The germline V gene has CDR1 SQVTM and CDR2 ANQGSEA. The CDR3 runs to 11 residues.